This T cell receptor beta chain is from a study of cytomegalovirus exposure and HLA in healthy donors (dated by TCRdb to the late 2010s). For the study in its entirety: According to an earlier analysis of a few hundred of the donors, roughly 180 million T cells yielded roughly 110 million unique TCR beta sequences and more than 250 Gb of sequence data. An early release covering more than 500 HLA-typed donors comprised about 310 gigabases of sequencing data and approximately 85 million unique TCR sequences. Of the 300 to 500 genotyped donors, 75% to 85% were placed in the genetic ancestry cluster associated with self-reported Caucasian donors. The study was designed to test whether signatures of past pathogen exposure could be identified by cataloging public T cell receptors. The T cell repertoires of 666 subjects were profiled by immunosequencing and related to cytomegalovirus serostatus. In addition to the first cohort of hundreds of subjects, a separate validation cohort of 120 different subjects was used. To predict cytomegalovirus infection status, the study combined high-throughput TCR immunosequencing, statistical association of individual TCRs with disease status, and machine learning. A later analysis re-examined previously published TCR beta repertoires from 500 to 700 donors and added high-resolution HLA genotyping to investigate patterns of TCR occurrence. Rather than using new phenotypic data, the later analysis identified candidate immune exposures from TCR beta sequences and from how often those sequences occurred across donors. In an earlier analysis of a few hundred of the donors, high-throughput TCR beta sequencing was used to judge whether each TCR beta V gene segment behaved as functional or pseudogenic. Donor age, sex, ethnicity and CMV serostatus were compiled together with the repertoire data. Genome-wide SNP genotypes for about 65% of the 666 donors were used in a later genetic analysis, which treated that subset as a discovery cohort. Every repertoire in the discovery cohort had been generated on one and the same sequencing platform. Class I and class II HLA loci were covered by the typing at four-digit resolution. Typing coverage varied by locus: about 620-630 donors for A, B, C, DRB1 and DQB1; approximately 500 for DQA1; approximately 570 for DPA1; 400 to 480 for DPB1. A handful of DR-DQ haplotypes were treated as single units for association and clustering because of strong linkage in the cohort. Across about 370 genotyped donors of the cohort, an average of roughly 200,000 unique TCR beta nucleotide sequences per donor were sequenced, and around 19% of those sequences were non-productive. General findings and caveats noted by the study authors: Some IMGT-functional V segments, including TRBV6-2 and TRBV6-3, could not be distinguished by the 87-base-pair reads and were therefore excluded. In an earlier analysis of around 500 of the donors, most TCR beta V segments appeared in productive rearrangements about 87% or about 30% of the time, broadly matching IMGT annotations. In a later genetic analysis, fewer N-insertions in productive TCRs were reported among donors in an Asian-associated ancestry cluster than the roughly 700-donor mean. In the study, approximately 160 TCR beta chains were listed as associated with cytomegalovirus. The earlier analysis of approximately 560 of the donors excluded roughly 16 rarely observed V segments, including chromosome 9 orphons, because counts were too low. Linkage disequilibrium might explain the correlated functional status among segregating V segments, but an unknown experimental factor could not be excluded. In a later analysis, HLA-associated TCR beta chains showed more clonal expansion and lower generation probabilities than non-associated chains that were equally common. Because HLA typing was unavailable for some donors at each locus, only the typed subset was used in association tests. A further reported finding was that TCR beta sequences accurately predicted the HLA-A and HLA-B alleles for most subjects in the first cohort. This cohort had only TCR beta chains sequenced, and the lack of alpha or paired-chain data limited which features could be detected. Most CMV-associated TCR beta chains appeared to be HLA-restricted in a later analysis, and the HLA associations seemed to be driven largely by CMV exposure. A later analysis associated about 18,000 TCR beta sequences with specific HLA alleles at a false discovery rate of 0.05. The authors suggested that the approach could potentially be extended to other disease states and immunological phenotypes. A few of the identified cytomegalovirus-associated TCR beta chains were confirmed in vitro to be specific for cytomegalovirus antigens. Cytomegalovirus status was reported to be diagnosed by the classifier with high specificity and sensitivity in both the original and validation cohorts. A later genetic analysis associated a missense DCLRE1C variant with V-gene and J-gene trimming of TCR beta chains, and an independent cohort replicated the association. Strong co-occurrence of HLA alleles, especially DR and DQ, made assigning TCR associations to individual alleles difficult. A cluster of highly shared sequence variants was judged likely to be a technical artifact of the sequencing pipeline. Several of the top co-occurrence clusters appeared to be linked to parvovirus B19, influenza, CMV and Epstein-Barr virus, according to a later analysis. Roughly uniform sequencing depth across donors was assumed in presence/absence analyses, although this assumption may not hold. In a later analysis, TCR association rates were found to vary across HLA loci, with the most associated TCRs seen for DRB1 alleles and the fewest for HLA-C alleles. Across donors, most TCR sequences were observed very rarely, whereas some public TCRs were present in many individuals. For the cohort, immune exposure information was limited to CMV serostatus.

The library came from the immunoSEQ multiplex PCR assay. The multiplex PCR relied on a mix of 60 forward primers for TCR Vbeta segments and 13 reverse primers for TCR Jbeta segments. A multiplex PCR assay on genomic DNA amplified the CDR3 region of rearranged TCR beta genes. Amplified TCR beta libraries were sequenced as 87-base-pair reads on the Illumina HiSeq System. In the paper's pipeline: Across the 600 to 700 repertoires, a later analysis counted tens of millions of unique TCR beta chains, roughly 11 million of which were shared by at least two donors. Raw reads were error-corrected and collapsed into unique sequences by a nearest-neighbor algorithm in which closely related sequences were merged to remove PCR and sequencing errors. CDR3 sequences were aligned to IMGT reference sequences to assign V, D and J gene segments. For a sequence to be retained, a match of at least six nucleotides to both a V gene segment and a J gene segment was required. Rearrangements were classified as productive when the CDR3 lacked stop codons and remained in frame with V and J, and all other rearrangements were classified as non-productive. CDR3 was defined by IMGT convention, running from the second conserved V-encoded cysteine to the conserved J-encoded phenylalanine. The earlier analysis of some 580 of the donors excluded any sequence lacking an unambiguous match to a single V gene segment. An earlier analysis of a few hundred of the donors classified V segments as functional when productive rearrangements were above 56.7% and as segregating when the standard deviation between donors was above 5%. A statistical classification framework was developed to diagnose cytomegalovirus status using the catalog of TCR beta chain sequences. A later analysis assigned V and J genes by comparing TCR nucleotide sequences with IMGT/GENE-DB human TR gene sequences. In a later analysis, CDR3 sequences and most-parsimonious VDJ recombination scenarios were assigned using the TCRdist pipeline. A later analysis defined each TCR beta chain by its CDR3 amino acid sequence plus V-gene family, and excluded reads lacking a unique V-gene family. In a later analysis, around 600 highly shared, low-generation-probability nucleotide sequences were removed to address suspected cross-contamination and a sequencing artifact. A later analysis calculated a clonal expansion index for each public chain from normalized within-repertoire ranks of inferred template counts. In a later analysis, generation probabilities were computed with a VDJ recombination model fitted to out-of-frame rearrangements, and the resulting probabilities were checked against IGoR. In a later analysis, hypergeometric tests were used to score TCR-TCR, TCR-HLA and TCR-CMV co-occurrence, with a repertoire-size bias correction applied to TCR pairs. False discovery rates were estimated in a later analysis by permuting HLA or CMV assignments 20 times. In a later analysis, co-occurring TCRs were grouped using DBSCAN, and TCRdist sequence similarity was added for clustering within HLA-allele-positive subsets. Repertoires with fewer than 30,000 or more than 120,000 public chains were left out of co-occurrence clustering, as were four to six repertoires with anomalous nucleotide sharing. This is the immuneACCESS table as TCRdb keeps it, with only in-frame sequences that have V and J called. A part of the clones is gone; compared with another copy, unresolved V genes explain less than half, and the rest is unexplained. Clone size and V and J calls were adopted from that table, with D and trimming inferred from the DNA. The table for this sample lists about 160,000 clones; roughly 80% of them were counted only once. The ten largest clones add up to approximately 7% of the sample.

A note on this clone: It lacks a known antigen. No qualities accompany the bases; no much larger clone lies one base away.

In total, around 600 healthy bone marrow donors made up the cohort. At the time of sampling, all cohort members were nominally healthy, though unrecorded immune exposures were likely present. The donor was CMV seropositive and was included in the group of about 290 seropositive cohort members. A peripheral blood sample was provided by each donor, and peripheral blood mononuclear cells were used for TCR beta sequencing. Genomic DNA extraction from the blood cell samples was performed with the Qiagen DNeasy Blood Extraction Kit. V and J lose 0 bases and 4 bases, and a span of 9 bases separates them. The germline V gene yields SGHTA for CDR1 and FQGNSA for CDR2. The cysteine opens and the phenylalanine closes a CDR3 of 14 amino acids. Only the CDR3 portion is preserved as DNA: 42 bases, with reading frame beginning at the first base.

The chain was built from TRBV7-2 and TRBJ1-1, with the identity of the D gene unclear. Input material: PBMCs. The receptor's source is a woman under 40 in good health and CMV-seropositive. The DNA reads TGTGCCAGCAGCTTAGCCAGGCGTGGCACTGAAGCTTTCTTT. It translates as CASSLARRGTEAFF.